The entry below describes one T cell receptor beta chain. Its antigen has not been determined. Per-base quality was not reported, and no clone a single base away is much larger than it. The cohort was made up of roughly 670 healthy bone marrow donors. All cohort members were sampled while nominally healthy, although unrecorded immune exposures were likely present. The donor tested CMV seronegative, placing the donor among the 350 or so seronegative members of the cohort. Every donor gave a peripheral blood sample, and the peripheral blood mononuclear cells from that sample were used for TCR beta sequencing. The Qiagen DNeasy Blood Extraction Kit was used to extract genomic DNA from the blood cell samples. Library creation used the immunoSEQ multiplex PCR assay. For the multiplex PCR, a mixture combining 60 forward primers for TCR Vbeta segments and 13 reverse primers for TCR Jbeta segments was used. A multiplex PCR assay on genomic DNA amplified the CDR3 region of rearranged TCR beta genes. The Illumina HiSeq System was used to sequence the amplified TCR beta libraries as 87-base-pair reads. Concerning the study's data processing: In a later analysis, about 80 million unique TCR beta chains were counted across the 690 or so repertoires, and approximately 11 million of these chains were shared by at least two donors. A nearest-neighbor algorithm error-corrected the raw reads and collapsed the reads into unique sequences, merging closely related sequences to remove PCR and sequencing errors. Alignment of CDR3 sequences to IMGT reference sequences was used to assign V, D and J gene segments. For a sequence to be retained, a match of at least six nucleotides was required to both a V gene segment and a J gene segment. Rearrangements were called productive when the CDR3 lacked stop codons and stayed in frame with V and J; all others were non-productive. Following IMGT convention, CDR3 was defined as the stretch from the second conserved V-encoded cysteine up to the conserved J-encoded phenylalanine. Sequences without an unambiguous match to a single V gene segment were excluded from the earlier analysis of a few hundred of the donors. An earlier analysis of 500 to 600 of the donors classified V segments as functional when productive rearrangements were above 56.7% and as segregating when the standard deviation between donors was above 5%. To diagnose cytomegalovirus status from the catalog of TCR beta chain sequences, a statistical classification framework was built. In a later analysis, TCR nucleotide sequences were compared against IMGT/GENE-DB human TR gene sequences so that V and J genes could be assigned. Using the TCRdist pipeline, a later analysis assigned CDR3 sequences along with most-parsimonious VDJ recombination scenarios. In a later analysis, every TCR beta chain was defined by the combination of its CDR3 amino acid sequence and its V-gene family, and reads without a unique V-gene family were dropped. A later analysis removed 500 to 600 highly shared, low-generation-probability nucleotide sequences to deal with suspected cross-contamination and a sequencing artifact. A later analysis calculated a clonal expansion index for each public chain from normalized within-repertoire ranks of inferred template counts. A later analysis computed generation probabilities with a VDJ recombination model fitted to out-of-frame rearrangements, and checked the results against IGoR. In a later analysis, hypergeometric tests were used to score TCR-TCR, TCR-HLA and TCR-CMV co-occurrence, with a repertoire-size bias correction applied to TCR pairs. A later analysis estimated false discovery rates by permuting HLA or CMV assignments 20 times. In a later analysis, co-occurring TCRs were grouped using DBSCAN, with TCRdist sequence similarity added in when clustering inside HLA-allele-positive subsets. Repertoires with fewer than 30,000 or more than 120,000 public chains were left out of co-occurrence clustering, as were five repertoires with anomalous nucleotide sharing. TCRdb took this table from immuneACCESS and kept in-frame rearrangements with V and J called. Such tables lack part of the clones; where checked against another copy, unresolved V genes explain under half of the gap, and the rest is unexplained. The D gene and trimming were derived from the DNA, and the V and J assignments and clone size from that table. Here the sample has about 190,000 clones; 80% to 85% occur a single time. The top ten clones comprise around 2.2% of the sample.

The data stem from a study of cytomegalovirus exposure and HLA in healthy donors (TCRdb year 2017). As for the study more broadly: An earlier analysis of roughly 500 of the donors reported approximately 290 Gb of sequence data and more than 90 million unique TCR beta sequences from about 200 million T cells. An early release covering roughly 640 HLA-typed donors comprised 250 to 350 gigabases of sequencing data and 65 million to 100 million unique TCR sequences. Among the approximately 400 genotyped donors, about 85% belonged to the genetic ancestry cluster associated with self-reported Caucasian donors. The study aimed to test whether signatures of past pathogen exposure could be identified by cataloging public T cell receptors. The study used immunosequencing to profile the T cell repertoires of approximately 640 subjects and linked those repertoires to cytomegalovirus serostatus. In addition to the first cohort of 500 to 850 subjects, a separate validation cohort of approximately 130 different subjects was used. To predict cytomegalovirus infection status, the study combined high-throughput TCR immunosequencing, statistical association of individual TCRs with disease status, and machine learning. A later analysis re-analyzed previously published TCR beta repertoires from hundreds of donors and added high-resolution HLA genotyping to study TCR occurrence patterns. The later analysis used no new phenotypic data to find candidate immune exposures, relying instead on TCR beta sequences and their occurrence across donors. An earlier analysis of some 500 of the donors applied high-throughput TCR beta sequencing to assess whether each TCR beta V gene segment acted as functional or pseudogenic. Alongside the repertoire data, information on donor age, sex, ethnicity and CMV serostatus was compiled. A later genetic analysis used genome-wide SNP genotypes for about 60% of the roughly 670 donors, treating that subset as a discovery cohort. Every discovery cohort repertoire had been produced on one sequencing platform. Class I and class II HLA loci were covered by the typing at four-digit resolution. The number of donors typed differed by locus, with 629-630 for A, B, C, DRB1 and DQB1, 522 for DQA1, 600 to 610 for DPA1, and approximately 470 for DPB1. Roughly 5 DR-DQ haplotypes were treated as single units for association and clustering because of strong linkage in the cohort. On average, roughly 240,000 unique TCR beta nucleotide sequences were sequenced per donor among a few hundred genotyped donors of the cohort, with around 19% of those sequences being non-productive. What the authors observed across the whole study: Linkage disequilibrium might explain the correlated functional status among segregating V segments, but an unknown experimental factor could not be excluded. The sequencing pipeline was judged likely to have produced a cluster of highly shared sequence variants as a technical artifact. Cytomegalovirus status was reported to be diagnosed by the classifier with high specificity and sensitivity in both the original and validation cohorts. A further reported finding was that TCR beta sequences accurately predicted the HLA-A and HLA-B alleles for most subjects in the first cohort. According to a later genetic analysis, donors in an Asian-associated ancestry cluster had fewer N-insertions in productive TCRs than the approximately 710-donor mean. Several of the top co-occurrence clusters appeared to be linked to parvovirus B19, influenza, CMV and Epstein-Barr virus, according to a later analysis. Sequencing depth was assumed to be roughly uniform across donors in the presence/absence analyses, though that assumption may not hold. The authors suggested that the approach could potentially be generalized to other disease states and immunological phenotypes. Most TCR sequences were observed very rarely across donors, whereas some public TCRs were present in many individuals. Compared with equally common non-associated chains, HLA-associated TCR beta chains in a later analysis were more clonally expanded and had lower generation probabilities. A few of the identified cytomegalovirus-associated TCR beta chains were confirmed in vitro to be specific for cytomegalovirus antigens. According to a later analysis, most CMV-associated TCR beta chains appeared to be HLA-restricted, and the HLA associations seemed to be driven largely by CMV exposure. In a later analysis, over 15,000 TCR beta sequences were associated with specific HLA alleles at a false discovery rate of 0.05. This cohort had only TCR beta chains sequenced, and the lack of alpha or paired-chain data limited which features could be detected. In the study, approximately 160 TCR beta chains were listed as associated with cytomegalovirus. A later analysis found that TCR association rates varied across HLA loci, with DRB1 alleles showing the most associated TCRs and HLA-C alleles the fewest. CMV serostatus was the only immune exposure information available for the cohort. In an earlier analysis of 587 of the donors, most TCR beta V segments appeared in productive rearrangements about 87% or about 30% of the time, broadly matching IMGT annotations. Because HLA typing was unavailable for some donors at each locus, only the typed subset was used in association tests. An association between a missense DCLRE1C variant and V-gene and J-gene trimming of TCR beta chains was found in a later genetic analysis and replicated in an independent cohort. Some 16 rarely observed V segments, including chromosome 9 orphons, were excluded from the earlier analysis of approximately 500 of the donors because counts were too low. When HLA alleles, especially DR and DQ, strongly co-occurred, TCR associations were difficult to assign to individual alleles.

The sequenced material came from PBMCs. This clonotype was obtained from a woman aged 30 to 39 in good health and CMV-seronegative.

The CDR3 region: CASSPERTGYTF. The DNA sequence reads TGTGCCAGCTCACCAGAGCGGACGGGCTACACCTTC. The chain links TRBV18 with TRBJ1-2, with no confidently assigned D gene. CDR1 KGHSH and CDR2 LQKENI are derived from the germline V gene. From cysteine to phenylalanine, the CDR3 is 12 amino acids long. Only CDR3 DNA remains: 36 bases, in frame from the first base. Trimming at the junction amounts to 2 bases on V and 8 bases on J, and the germline ends lie 9 bases apart.